A selection of T cell receptor beta chains follows, all from one sample in a study of blood T cell repertoires in COVID-19. Sequenced by immunoSEQ multiplex PCR; TCRdb stores in-frame clones only, minus some. The sample contains some 200,000 clones, over 75% of which appear only once. Sequenced sample: PBMCs or T cells enriched from blood (not recorded which). The receptors come from a man aged 30-40 years in a cohort exposed to, infected with or recovered from COVID-19 (not recorded which). Both conserved end residues are part of each CDR3. D genes are given only for firm matches. Clone size appears in some rows only: once, few, many, or a class for an expanded clone.

abundance	j_gene	v_gene	d_gene	CDR3aa	CDR3nt
NA	TRBJ2-5	TRBV19	TRBD2	CASSPGLAAQETQYF	TGTGCCAGTAGCCCGGGACTAGCGGCCCAAGAGACCCAGTACTTC
few	TRBJ2-7	TRBV28	TRBD2	CASSRGTSGSYEQYF	TGTGCCAGCAGTCGCGGGACTAGCGGTTCCTACGAGCAGTACTTC
few	TRBJ2-7	TRBV6-1	NA	CASSDGARYEQYF	TGTGCCAGCAGTGACGGTGCGCGCTACGAGCAGTACTTC
few	TRBJ2-1	TRBV24-1	NA	CATPQAGCILGDNEQFF	TGTGCCACGCCCCAAGCGGGCTGTATACTAGGAGACAATGAGCAGTTCTTC
NA	TRBJ1-4	TRBV23-1	NA	CASSLKGPPEGSEKLFF	TGCGCCAGCAGTCTTAAGGGACCGCCGGAGGGGAGTGAAAAACTGTTTTTT
once	TRBJ2-2	TRBV5-1	NA	CASFSVAGANTGELFF	TGCGCCAGCTTCTCGGTTGCAGGGGCGAACACCGGGGAGCTGTTTTTT
once	TRBJ2-5	TRBV27	TRBD1	CASSFQTPFPGTEAGETQYF	TGTGCCAGCAGTTTCCAGACCCCGTTCCCCGGGACAGAGGCCGGGGAGACCCAGTACTTC
NA	TRBJ1-1	TRBV24-1	TRBD1	CATRSDRGPNTEAFF	TGTGCCACCAGATCCGACAGGGGCCCGAACACTGAAGCTTTCTTT
NA	TRBJ2-7	TRBV7-3	TRBD1	CASSLIGQGDEQYF	TGTGCCAGCAGCCTGATCGGACAGGGGGACGAGCAGTACTTC
NA	TRBJ1-5	TRBV19	TRBD1	CASSILSRGRNQPQHF	TGTGCCAGTAGTATTCTTTCCAGGGGGCGAAATCAGCCCCAGCATTTT
NA	TRBJ2-1	TRBV3-1/TRBV3-2	NA	CASSQVNSDNEQFF	TGTGCCAGCAGCCAAGTCAACTCGGACAATGAGCAGTTCTTC
few	TRBJ2-1	TRBV6-4	TRBD2	CASSREGQYEQFF	TGTGCCAGCTCGCGGGAGGGCCAATATGAGCAGTTCTTC
few	TRBJ1-2	TRBV20-1	NA	CSAVNYGYTF	TGCAGTGCTGTAAACTATGGCTACACCTTC
NA	TRBJ1-1	TRBV27	NA	CATASNLAAEAFF	TGTGCCACCGCCTCCAACTTAGCGGCTGAAGCTTTCTTT
NA	TRBJ2-7	TRBV28	TRBD2	CASRIGLAGSYEQYF	TGTGCCAGCAGGATCGGACTAGCGGGCTCCTACGAGCAGTACTTC
NA	TRBJ2-7	TRBV28	TRBD1	CASRSDRGFSHVSSYEQYF	TGTGCCAGCAGATCCGACAGGGGCTTTAGTCACGTCTCCTCCTACGAGCAGTACTTC
NA	TRBJ1-3	TRBV7-8	TRBD1	CASSLRIVGGTGRNTIYF	TGTGCCAGCAGCTTGAGGATAGTAGGGGGGACAGGACGAAACACCATATATTTT
NA	TRBJ1-1	TRBV11-2	TRBD1	CASSQPGQGAMTEAFF	TGTGCCAGCAGTCAACCGGGACAGGGGGCTATGACTGAAGCTTTCTTT
NA	TRBJ1-4	TRBV27	NA	CASSLSRVTANEKLFF	TGTGCCAGCAGTTTATCTCGGGTGACGGCTAATGAAAAACTGTTTTTT
many	TRBJ2-7	TRBV27	NA	CASMGGASYEQYF	TGTGCCAGCATGGGGGGGGCATCCTACGAGCAGTACTTC
NA	TRBJ1-5	TRBV12-3/TRBV12-4	NA	CASSWGLQPQHF	TGTGCCAGCAGTTGGGGCCTCCAGCCCCAGCATTTT
few	TRBJ1-5	TRBV7-9	NA	CASSPTGHQPQHF	TGTGCCAGCAGCCCAACAGGGCACCAGCCCCAGCATTTT
NA	TRBJ1-4	TRBV5-1	NA	CASRRATNEKLFF	TGCGCCAGCAGGCGTGCAACTAATGAAAAACTGTTTTTT
NA	TRBJ1-2	TRBV11-3	NA	CASSLHSLEAVGYTF	TGTGCCAGCAGCCTCCATTCCTTGGAAGCGGTCGGCTACACCTTC
NA	TRBJ1-5	TRBV28	NA	CASKWASNQPQHF	TGTGCCAGTAAGTGGGCTAGCAATCAGCCCCAGCATTTT
NA	TRBJ2-3	TRBV28	NA	CASSFVAGTDTQYF	TGTGCCAGCAGTTTTGTCGCGGGAACAGATACGCAGTATTTT
NA	TRBJ2-7	TRBV24-1	TRBD2	CATSDRTLAGGDEQYF	TGTGCCACCAGTGATCGAACCCTAGCGGGAGGCGATGAGCAGTACTTC
NA	TRBJ1-5	TRBV28	NA	CASSYSPGNQPQHF	TGTGCCAGCAGTTACAGTCCTGGGAATCAGCCCCAGCATTTT
NA	TRBJ1-2	TRBV5-1	NA	CASSYDLWTVAEGYGYTF	TGCGCCAGCAGCTACGATTTATGGACAGTGGCAGAGGGCTATGGCTACACCTTC
many	TRBJ2-7	TRBV5-4	NA	CASSLYGGEQYF	TGTGCCAGCAGCTTGTACGGGGGCGAGCAGTACTTC
NA	TRBJ2-1	TRBV19	TRBD2	CASSIGLALNEQFF	TGTGCCAGTAGTATAGGACTAGCTCTCAATGAGCAGTTCTTC
NA	TRBJ2-1	TRBV7-9	TRBD2	CASSPGTSGTVDEQFF	TGTGCCAGCAGCCCCGGGACTAGCGGGACTGTCGATGAGCAGTTCTTC
NA	TRBJ1-6	TRBV12-3/TRBV12-4	NA	CASIQGRGPLHF	TGTGCCAGCATTCAGGGCAGGGGACCCCTCCACTTT
NA	TRBJ1-5	TRBV10-2	TRBD1	CASSGQGNQPQHF	TGCGCCAGCAGTGGACAGGGAAATCAGCCCCAGCATTTT
few	TRBJ2-7	TRBV7-4	TRBD2	CASSYTSGSSYEQYF	TGTGCCAGCAGCTACACTAGCGGGAGCTCCTACGAGCAGTACTTC
NA	TRBJ1-5	TRBV6-5	TRBD1	CASTPAGGNQPQHF	TGTGCCAGCACTCCGGCAGGGGGGAATCAGCCCCAGCATTTT
NA	TRBJ1-2	TRBV2	NA	CASSEGQGKTNTYGYTF	TGTGCCAGCAGTGAGGGCCAGGGGAAGACTAACACTTATGGCTACACCTTC
NA	TRBJ2-7	TRBV28	TRBD1	CASSPLQGSFREQYF	TGTGCCAGCAGTCCCTTACAGGGGTCCTTTAGGGAGCAGTACTTC
NA	TRBJ1-3	TRBV3-1/TRBV3-2	TRBD1	CASRQTATGGTGNTIYF	TGTGCCAGCAGGCAAACCGCGACAGGGGGCACTGGAAACACCATATATTTT
once	TRBJ1-4	TRBV27	NA	CASSLQQGREKLFF	TGTGCCAGCAGTCTGCAACAGGGACGCGAAAAACTGTTTTTT
NA	TRBJ2-7	TRBV28	TRBD1	CASSTLRTGDFVYEQYF	TGTGCCAGCAGTACACTCCGGACAGGGGACTTCGTCTACGAGCAGTACTTC
NA	TRBJ1-3	TRBV7-8	TRBD1	CASSDTGVYAGNTIYF	TGTGCCAGCAGTGATACAGGGGTTTACGCCGGAAACACCATATATTTT
NA	TRBJ2-7	TRBV11-2	NA	CASSPPHERSSYEQYF	TGTGCCAGCAGCCCCCCCCACGAGCGGAGCTCCTACGAGCAGTACTTC
few	TRBJ2-1	TRBV27	NA	CASSQGNPFNEQFF	TGTGCCAGCAGTCAGGGGAATCCGTTCAATGAGCAGTTCTTC
once	TRBJ1-2	TRBV13	NA	CASSLEGVGYGYTF	TGTGCCAGCAGCTTAGAGGGGGTGGGCTATGGCTACACCTTC
NA	TRBJ2-2	TRBV2	NA	CASSEARSNTGELFF	TGTGCCAGCAGTGAAGCAAGGAGTAACACCGGGGAGCTGTTTTTT
NA	TRBJ2-7	TRBV19	NA	CASGWGDFYEQYF	TGTGCCAGTGGTTGGGGAGACTTCTACGAGCAGTACTTC
NA	TRBJ1-1	TRBV6-1	NA	CASSESAGTEAFF	TGTGCCAGCAGTGAATCCGCAGGGACTGAAGCTTTCTTT
NA	TRBJ2-1	TRBV7-6	TRBD2	CASSLREGSGASTGGSYNEQFF	TGTGCCAGCAGCTTAAGGGAAGGCAGCGGGGCATCGACCGGTGGGTCCTACAATGAGCAGTTCTTC